The clone carrying this T cell receptor beta chain was seen more than once but under ten times. Its antigen is unknown. TCRdb passed the reads through MiXCR, listing each CDR3 protein once. The table records about 74,000 distinct CDR3 sequences, 25% to 30% of them present only once. The data derive from a study of T cell repertoires in cytomegalovirus infection. At the level of the study: The public TCR beta signatures pointed to both CMV infection and matching HLA type. Study-level points and caveats: CMV-specific TCR beta clonotypes restricted by HLA-C dominated the ex vivo response.

Sequencing used CD8+ T cells from cultured PBMCs, obtained from culture after CMV antigen stimulation. The sequence was obtained from a human donor in good health (CMV status not recorded). Some clones in this sample may be carry-over from other donors' samples.

CDR3 protein: CASSVGGGANEQFF. The CDR3 DNA reads as TGTGCCAGCAGCGTAGGAGGGGGGGCGAATGAGCAGTTCTTC. J is TRBJ2-1 and V is TRBV9; weak D call: TRBD2 (7 bases). CDR1 SGDLS and CDR2 YYNGEE come from the germline V gene. The CDR3 loop spans 14 amino acids. V lost 0 bases and J lost 7, with 11 bases in between.